This TCR beta chain was retrieved from a study of cytomegalovirus exposure and HLA in healthy donors. The V gene lost 0 bases and the J gene lost 6 bases, with 14 bases spanning the gap. Per the germline V gene, CDR1 is GTSNPN and CDR2 is SVGIG (reference sequence). This CDR3 region has 15 residues. The donors were healthy bone marrow donors. As for this clone: The antigen is undetermined.

Findings and caveats of the study: The authors considered a cluster of highly shared sequence variants likely to be a sequencing artifact. A prior analysis recorded that most TCR beta V segments were productive about 90% or about 30% of the time.

13 Jbeta primers and 60 Vbeta primers were used for the PCR. Here immunoSEQ multiplex PCR was the method, and the copy in TCRdb shows in-frame clones only, minus some. The listing contains 200,000 or so clones. The sequence was obtained from a boy younger than 18 in good health and CMV-seronegative. Sequencing was carried out using PBMCs. The V call is TRBV30, the J call TRBJ2-2, with D possibly being TRBD2 (6 bases). CDR3 residues: CAWSVDGRGAGELFF. CDR3 bases: TGTGCCTGGAGTGTAGACGGGCGCGGGGCCGGGGAGCTGTTTTTT.